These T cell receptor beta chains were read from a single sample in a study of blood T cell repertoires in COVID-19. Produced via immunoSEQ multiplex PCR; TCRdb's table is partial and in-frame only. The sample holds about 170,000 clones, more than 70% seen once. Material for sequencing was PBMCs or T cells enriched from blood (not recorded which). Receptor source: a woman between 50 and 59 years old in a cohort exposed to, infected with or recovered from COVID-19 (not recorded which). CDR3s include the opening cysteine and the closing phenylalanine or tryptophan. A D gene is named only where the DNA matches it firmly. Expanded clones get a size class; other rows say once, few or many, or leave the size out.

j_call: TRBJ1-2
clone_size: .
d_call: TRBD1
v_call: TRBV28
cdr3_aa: CASSLPRTGLDYGYTF
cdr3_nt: TGTGCCAGCAGTTTACCCAGGACAGGGTTGGACTATGGCTACACCTTC

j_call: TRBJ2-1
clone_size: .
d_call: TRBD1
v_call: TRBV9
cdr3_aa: CASSVEDRELDEQFF
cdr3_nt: TGTGCCAGCAGCGTAGAGGACAGGGAATTGGATGAGCAGTTCTTC

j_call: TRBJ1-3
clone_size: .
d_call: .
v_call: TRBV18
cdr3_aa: CASSPLGQNSGNTIYF
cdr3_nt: TGTGCCAGCTCACCCTTAGGACAGAACTCTGGAAACACCATATATTTT

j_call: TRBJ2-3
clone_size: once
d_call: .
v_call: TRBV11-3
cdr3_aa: CASSLSWGLPGTDTQYF
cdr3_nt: TGTGCCAGCAGCTTAAGTTGGGGCCTTCCCGGCACAGATACGCAGTATTTT

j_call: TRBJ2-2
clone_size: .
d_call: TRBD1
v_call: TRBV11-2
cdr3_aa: CASSSRDRDTGELFF
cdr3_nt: TGTGCCAGCAGCTCCCGGGACAGGGACACCGGGGAGCTGTTTTTT

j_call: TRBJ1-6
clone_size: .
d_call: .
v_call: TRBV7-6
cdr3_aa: CASSLAPRGGRGSPLHF
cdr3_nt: TGTGCCAGCAGCTTAGCCCCCCGGGGGGGGCGCGGGTCACCCCTCCACTTT

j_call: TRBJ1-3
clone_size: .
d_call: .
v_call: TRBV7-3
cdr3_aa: CASKPPLGNTIYF
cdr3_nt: TGTGCCAGCAAGCCCCCCTTGGGAAACACCATATATTTT

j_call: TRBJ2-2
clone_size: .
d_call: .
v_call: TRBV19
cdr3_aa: CASSIFRGSGELFF
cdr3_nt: TGTGCCAGTAGTATCTTTCGGGGATCCGGGGAGCTGTTTTTT

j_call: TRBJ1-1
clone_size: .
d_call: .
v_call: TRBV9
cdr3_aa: CASREGLSNTEAFF
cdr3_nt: TGTGCCAGCAGGGAGGGACTCTCAAACACTGAAGCTTTCTTT

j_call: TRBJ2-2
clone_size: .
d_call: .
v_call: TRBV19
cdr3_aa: CASTFLGGGELFF
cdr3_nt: TGTGCCAGTACCTTCCTTGGGGGCGGAGAGCTGTTTTTT

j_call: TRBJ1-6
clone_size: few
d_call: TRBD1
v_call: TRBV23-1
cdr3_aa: CASSPGQGANSPLHF
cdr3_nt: TGCGCCAGCAGTCCGGGACAGGGGGCTAATTCACCCCTCCACTTT

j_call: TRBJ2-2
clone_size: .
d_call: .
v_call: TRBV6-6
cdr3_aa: CASSITGTNTGELFF
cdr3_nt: TGTGCCAGCAGTATTACAGGAACGAACACCGGGGAGCTGTTTTTT

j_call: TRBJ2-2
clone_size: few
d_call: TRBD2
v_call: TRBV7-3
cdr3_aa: CASSLGGLAGVHTGELFF
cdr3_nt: TGTGCCAGCAGCTTAGGGGGACTAGCGGGAGTACACACCGGGGAGCTGTTTTTT

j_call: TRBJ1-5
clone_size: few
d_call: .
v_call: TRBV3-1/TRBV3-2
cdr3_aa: CASSHTGGNQPQHF
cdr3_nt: TGTGCCAGCAGCCACACCGGCGGTAATCAGCCCCAGCATTTT

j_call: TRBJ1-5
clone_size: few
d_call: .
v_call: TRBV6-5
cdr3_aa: CASSYGQPSFNQPQHF
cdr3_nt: TGTGCCAGCAGTTATGGGCAGCCGTCCTTCAATCAGCCCCAGCATTTT

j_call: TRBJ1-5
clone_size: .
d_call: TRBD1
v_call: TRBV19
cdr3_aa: CASSITGGGQPQHF
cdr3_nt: TGTGCCAGTAGTATCACAGGGGGTGGTCAGCCCCAGCATTTT

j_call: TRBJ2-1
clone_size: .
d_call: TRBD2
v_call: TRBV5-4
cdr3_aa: CASSTFGGGRGQFF
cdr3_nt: TGTGCCAGCAGCACCTTTGGGGGGGGACGGGGGCAGTTCTTC

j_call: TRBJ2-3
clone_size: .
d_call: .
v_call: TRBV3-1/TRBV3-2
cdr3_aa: CASSPEPGSADTQYF
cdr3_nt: TGTGCCAGCAGCCCTGAACCGGGGAGCGCAGATACGCAGTATTTT

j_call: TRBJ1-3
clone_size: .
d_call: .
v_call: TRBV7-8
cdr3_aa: CASSLEGGLGNTIYF
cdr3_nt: TGTGCCAGCAGCTTAGAAGGTGGGCTAGGAAACACCATATATTTT

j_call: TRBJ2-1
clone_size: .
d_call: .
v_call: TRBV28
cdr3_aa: CASSLGRSYYNEQFF
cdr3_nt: TGTGCCAGCAGTTTGGGGAGGTCTTACTACAATGAGCAGTTCTTC

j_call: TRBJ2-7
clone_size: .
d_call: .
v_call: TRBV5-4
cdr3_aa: CASSPPAVTNYEQYF
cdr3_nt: TGTGCCAGCAGCCCCCCTGCGGTGACGAACTACGAGCAGTACTTC

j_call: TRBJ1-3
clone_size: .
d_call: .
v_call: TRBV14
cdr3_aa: CASSLQGGNTIYF
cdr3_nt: TGTGCCAGCAGCTTACAGGGTGGAAACACCATATATTTT

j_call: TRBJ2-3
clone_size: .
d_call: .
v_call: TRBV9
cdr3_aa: CASSVDGSKTDTQYF
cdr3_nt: TGTGCCAGCAGCGTAGACGGGAGTAAAACAGATACGCAGTATTTT

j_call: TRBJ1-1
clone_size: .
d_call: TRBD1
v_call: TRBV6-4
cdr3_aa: CASRIYGQGHTEAFF
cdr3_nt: TGTGCCAGCAGGATTTATGGACAGGGACATACTGAAGCTTTCTTT

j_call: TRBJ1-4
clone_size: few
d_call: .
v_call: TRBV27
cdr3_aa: CASRQRGYNEKLFF
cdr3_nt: TGTGCCAGCAGGCAACGGGGGTATAATGAAAAACTGTTTTTT

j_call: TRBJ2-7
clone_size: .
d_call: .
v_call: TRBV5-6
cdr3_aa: CASSFGTIPNEQYF
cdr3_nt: TGTGCCAGCAGCTTCGGGACAATTCCCAACGAGCAGTACTTC

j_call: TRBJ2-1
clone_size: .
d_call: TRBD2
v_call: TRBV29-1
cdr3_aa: CSAGLAGENEQFF
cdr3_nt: TGCAGCGCTGGACTAGCGGGAGAAAATGAGCAGTTCTTC

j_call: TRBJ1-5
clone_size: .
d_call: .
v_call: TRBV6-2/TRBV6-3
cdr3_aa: CASSYSGRIFNQPQHF
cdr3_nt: TGTGCCAGCAGTTACTCTGGGAGGATCTTCAATCAGCCCCAGCATTTT

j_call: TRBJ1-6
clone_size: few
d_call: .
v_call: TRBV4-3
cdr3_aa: CASSQGRTTPLHF
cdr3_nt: TGCGCCAGCAGCCAGGGGAGGACGACGCCCCTCCACTTT

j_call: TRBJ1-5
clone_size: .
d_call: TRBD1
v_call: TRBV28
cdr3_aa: CASSPTGGYNQPQHF
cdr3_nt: TGTGCCAGCAGTCCGACAGGGGGGTACAATCAGCCCCAGCATTTT

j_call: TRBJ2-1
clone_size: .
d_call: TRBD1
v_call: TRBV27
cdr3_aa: CASANRGRNNEQFF
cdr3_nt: TGTGCCAGCGCCAACAGGGGGCGCAACAATGAGCAGTTCTTC

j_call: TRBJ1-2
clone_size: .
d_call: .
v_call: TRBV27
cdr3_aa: CASSLQGNYGYTF
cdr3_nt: TGTGCCAGCAGTTTGCAGGGAAACTATGGCTACACCTTC

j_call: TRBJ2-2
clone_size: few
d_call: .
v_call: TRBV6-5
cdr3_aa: CASSVGGRGTGELFF
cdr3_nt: TGTGCCAGCAGCGTGGGGGGAAGAGGGACCGGGGAGCTGTTTTTT

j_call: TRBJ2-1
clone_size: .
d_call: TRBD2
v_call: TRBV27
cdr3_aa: CASSLLASGNLRNEQFF
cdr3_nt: TGTGCCAGCAGTTTATTGGCTAGCGGGAACCTACGCAATGAGCAGTTCTTC

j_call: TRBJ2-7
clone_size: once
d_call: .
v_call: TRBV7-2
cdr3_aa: CASSLYGDQGWQYF
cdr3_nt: TGTGCCAGCAGCTTATACGGTGACCAGGGTTGGCAGTACTTC

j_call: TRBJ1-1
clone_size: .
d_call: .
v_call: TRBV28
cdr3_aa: CASSIVRGNTEAFF
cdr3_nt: TGTGCCAGCAGCATCGTCAGGGGAAACACTGAAGCTTTCTTT

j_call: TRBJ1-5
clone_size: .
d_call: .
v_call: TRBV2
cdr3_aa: CASSDINRISNQPQHF
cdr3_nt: TGTGCCAGCAGTGATATTAACAGGATTAGCAATCAGCCCCAGCATTTT

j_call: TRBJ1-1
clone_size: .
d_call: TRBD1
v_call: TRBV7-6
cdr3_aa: CASSLARLDRTGPGTEAFF
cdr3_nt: TGTGCCAGCAGCTTAGCACGTCTTGACAGGACAGGGCCAGGGACTGAAGCTTTCTTT

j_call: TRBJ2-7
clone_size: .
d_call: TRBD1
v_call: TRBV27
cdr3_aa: CASRTGGGSEQYF
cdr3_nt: TGTGCCAGCAGGACAGGGGGCGGCTCTGAGCAGTACTTC

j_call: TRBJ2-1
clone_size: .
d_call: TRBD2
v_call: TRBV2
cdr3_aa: CASSERWRKFSGRINEQFF
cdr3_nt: TGTGCCAGCAGTGAACGGTGGAGGAAATTTAGCGGGAGGATCAATGAGCAGTTCTTC

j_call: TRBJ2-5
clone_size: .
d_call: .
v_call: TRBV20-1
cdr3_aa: CSASQRDYQETQYF
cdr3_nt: TGCAGTGCTAGTCAGAGGGACTACCAAGAGACCCAGTACTTC

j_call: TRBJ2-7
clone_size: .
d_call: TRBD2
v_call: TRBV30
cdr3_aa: CAWGLAGDVQYF
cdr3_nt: TGTGCCTGGGGACTAGCGGGGGACGTGCAGTACTTC

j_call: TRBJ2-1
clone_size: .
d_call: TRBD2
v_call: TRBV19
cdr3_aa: CASSTTGTSGGYNEQFF
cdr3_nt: TGTGCCAGTAGTACAACCGGGACTAGCGGGGGGTACAATGAGCAGTTCTTC

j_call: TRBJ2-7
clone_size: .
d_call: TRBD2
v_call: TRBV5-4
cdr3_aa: CASSSTSGSLYEQYF
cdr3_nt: TGTGCCAGCAGCAGCACTAGCGGGAGTTTGTACGAGCAGTACTTC

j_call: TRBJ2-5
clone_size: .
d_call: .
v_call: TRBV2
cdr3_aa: CASSEALLPRVVGETQYF
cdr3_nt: TGTGCCAGCAGTGAAGCGCTCCTACCACGGGTAGTAGGAGAGACCCAGTACTTC

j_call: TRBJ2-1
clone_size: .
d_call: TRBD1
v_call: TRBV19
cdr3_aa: CASSVGQGSYNEQFF
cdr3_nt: TGTGCCAGTAGTGTGGGACAGGGGTCCTACAATGAGCAGTTCTTC

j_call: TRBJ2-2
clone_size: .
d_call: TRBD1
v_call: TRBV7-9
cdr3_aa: CASSRDRATGELFF
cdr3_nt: TGTGCCAGCAGCCGGGACAGGGCGACCGGGGAGCTGTTTTTT

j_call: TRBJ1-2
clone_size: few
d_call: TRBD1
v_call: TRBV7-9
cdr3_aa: CASSLGQGGRTF
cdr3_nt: TGTGCCAGCAGCTTGGGGCAGGGGGGACGCACCTTC

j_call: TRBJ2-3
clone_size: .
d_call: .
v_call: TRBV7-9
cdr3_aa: CASTRGAGSGTQYF
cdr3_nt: TGTGCCAGCACCCGGGGGGCGGGATCCGGTACGCAGTATTTT

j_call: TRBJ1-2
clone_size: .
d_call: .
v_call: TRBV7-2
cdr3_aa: CASSLEGANYGYTF
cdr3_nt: TGTGCCAGCAGCTTAGAAGGGGCAAACTATGGCTACACCTTC